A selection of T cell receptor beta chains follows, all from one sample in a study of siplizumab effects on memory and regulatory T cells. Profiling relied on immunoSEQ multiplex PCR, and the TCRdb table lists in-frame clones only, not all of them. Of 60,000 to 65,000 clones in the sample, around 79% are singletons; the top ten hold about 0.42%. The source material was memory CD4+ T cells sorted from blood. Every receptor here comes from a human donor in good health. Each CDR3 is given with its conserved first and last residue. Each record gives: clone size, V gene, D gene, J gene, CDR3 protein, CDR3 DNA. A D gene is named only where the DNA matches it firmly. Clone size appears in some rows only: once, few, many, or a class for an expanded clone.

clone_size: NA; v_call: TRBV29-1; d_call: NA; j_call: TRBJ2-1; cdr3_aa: CSAALGNEQFF; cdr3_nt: TGCAGCGCCGCCCTGGGTAATGAGCAGTTCTTC
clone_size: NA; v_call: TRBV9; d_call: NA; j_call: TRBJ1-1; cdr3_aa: CASSGGTLYLNTEAFF; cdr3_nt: TGTGCCAGCAGCGGGGGGACGCTGTATCTGAACACTGAAGCTTTCTTT
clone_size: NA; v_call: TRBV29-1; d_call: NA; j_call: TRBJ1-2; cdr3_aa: CSVDQYNSYGYTF; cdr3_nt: TGCAGCGTTGACCAATACAACAGCTATGGCTACACCTTC
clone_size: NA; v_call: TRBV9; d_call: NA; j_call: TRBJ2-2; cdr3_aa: CASSGGLANTGELFF; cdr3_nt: TGTGCCAGCAGCGGGGGACTCGCGAACACCGGGGAGCTGTTTTTT
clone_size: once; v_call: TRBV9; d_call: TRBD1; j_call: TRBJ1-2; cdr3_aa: CASSVGTGDYGYTF; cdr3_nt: TGTGCCAGCAGCGTAGGGACAGGGGATTATGGCTACACCTTC
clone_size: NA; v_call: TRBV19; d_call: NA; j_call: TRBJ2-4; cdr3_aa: CASSPSGNIQYF; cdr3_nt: TGTGCCAGTAGTCCGTCAGGAAACATTCAGTACTTC
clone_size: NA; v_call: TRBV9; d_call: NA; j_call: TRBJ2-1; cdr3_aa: CASSVPWGRNEQFF; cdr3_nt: TGTGCCAGCAGCGTACCTTGGGGACGAAATGAGCAGTTCTTC
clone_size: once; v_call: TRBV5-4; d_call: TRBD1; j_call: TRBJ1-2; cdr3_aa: CASSKDRGGGANYGYTF; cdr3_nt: TGTGCCAGCAGCAAGGACAGGGGTGGTGGTGCTAACTATGGCTACACCTTC
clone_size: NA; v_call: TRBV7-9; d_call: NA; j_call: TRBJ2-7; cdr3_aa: CASSLAGGTSEQYF; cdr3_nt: TGTGCCAGCAGCTTAGCAGGCGGGACCTCCGAGCAGTACTTC
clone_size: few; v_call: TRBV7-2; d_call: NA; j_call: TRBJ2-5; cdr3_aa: CASSNYKTPKETQYF; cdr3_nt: TGTGCCAGCAGCAACTACAAGACACCCAAAGAGACCCAGTACTTC
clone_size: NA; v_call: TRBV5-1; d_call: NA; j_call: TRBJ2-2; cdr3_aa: CASSLVPANTGELFF; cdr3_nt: TGCGCCAGCAGCTTGGTCCCAGCGAACACCGGGGAGCTGTTTTTT
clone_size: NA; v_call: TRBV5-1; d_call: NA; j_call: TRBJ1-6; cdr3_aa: CASRGEKVNSPLHF; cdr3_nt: TGCGCCAGCCGAGGGGAGAAGGTGAACTCACCCCTCCACTTT
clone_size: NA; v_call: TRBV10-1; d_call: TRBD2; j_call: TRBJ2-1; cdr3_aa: CAGMGLAEPPAYNEQFF; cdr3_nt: TGCGCCGGAATGGGACTAGCGGAACCTCCGGCCTACAATGAGCAGTTCTTC
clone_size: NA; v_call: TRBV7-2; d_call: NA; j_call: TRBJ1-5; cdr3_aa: CASSLPNRPQHF; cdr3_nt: TGTGCCAGCAGCTTACCGAATCGGCCCCAGCATTTT
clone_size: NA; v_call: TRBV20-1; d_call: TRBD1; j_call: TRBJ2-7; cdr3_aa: CSAGQAFEQYF; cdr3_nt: TGCAGTGCAGGACAGGCATTCGAGCAGTACTTC
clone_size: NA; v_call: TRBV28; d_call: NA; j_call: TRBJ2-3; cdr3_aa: CASRPFTGSDTQYF; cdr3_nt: TGTGCCAGCAGGCCTTTCACAGGGAGCGATACGCAGTATTTT
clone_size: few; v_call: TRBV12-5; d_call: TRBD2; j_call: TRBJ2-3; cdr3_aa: CASGLGSGGGLRAADTQYF; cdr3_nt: TGTGCTAGTGGTTTGGGGAGCGGGGGCGGGTTAAGGGCGGCAGATACGCAGTATTTT
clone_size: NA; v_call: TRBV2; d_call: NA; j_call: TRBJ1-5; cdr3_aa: CASSGRQGSNQPQHF; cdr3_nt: TGTGCCAGCAGTGGCCGGCAGGGAAGCAATCAGCCCCAGCATTTT
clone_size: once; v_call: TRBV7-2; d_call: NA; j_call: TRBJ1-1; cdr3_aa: CASSFKGGTTEAFF; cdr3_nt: TGTGCCAGCAGCTTCAAAGGAGGGACCACTGAAGCTTTCTTT
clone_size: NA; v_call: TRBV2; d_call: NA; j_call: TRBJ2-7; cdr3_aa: CASSQNYEQYF; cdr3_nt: TGTGCCAGCAGTCAAAACTACGAGCAGTACTTC
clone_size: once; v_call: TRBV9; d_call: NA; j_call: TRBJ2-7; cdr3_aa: CASSITGLPYEQYF; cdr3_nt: TGTGCCAGCAGCATAACAGGGCTACCCTACGAGCAGTACTTC
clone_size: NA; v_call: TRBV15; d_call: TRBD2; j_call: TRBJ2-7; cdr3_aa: CATSKAGESYEQYF; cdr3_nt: TGTGCCACCAGCAAGGCGGGGGAATCCTACGAGCAGTACTTC
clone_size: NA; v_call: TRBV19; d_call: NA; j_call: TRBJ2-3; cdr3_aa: CASSIVRTRGPDTQYF; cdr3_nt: TGTGCCAGTAGTATCGTTCGGACAAGGGGACCAGATACGCAGTATTTT
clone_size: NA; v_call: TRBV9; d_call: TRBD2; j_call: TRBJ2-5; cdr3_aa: CASSLGLAGFGETQYF; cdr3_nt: TGTGCCAGCAGCCTGGGACTAGCGGGGTTTGGGGAGACCCAGTACTTC
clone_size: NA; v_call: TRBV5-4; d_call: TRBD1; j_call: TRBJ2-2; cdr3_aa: CASSLGDRRYTGELFF; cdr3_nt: TGTGCCAGCAGCTTGGGGGACAGGAGGTACACCGGGGAGCTGTTTTTT
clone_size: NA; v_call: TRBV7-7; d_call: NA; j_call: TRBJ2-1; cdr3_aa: CASSLTSGGEQFF; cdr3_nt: TGTGCCAGCAGCTTAACGTCGGGTGGTGAGCAGTTCTTC
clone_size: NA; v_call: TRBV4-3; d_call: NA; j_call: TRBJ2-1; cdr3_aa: CASSQDIQYNEQFF; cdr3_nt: TGCGCCAGCAGCCAAGATATACAGTACAATGAGCAGTTCTTC
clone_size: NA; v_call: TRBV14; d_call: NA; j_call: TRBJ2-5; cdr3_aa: CASRQRDTAGETQYF; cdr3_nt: TGTGCCAGCAGACAAAGGGACACCGCGGGAGAGACCCAGTACTTC
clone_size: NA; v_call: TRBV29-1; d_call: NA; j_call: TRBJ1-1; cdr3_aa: CSAPEGNTEAFF; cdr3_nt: TGCAGCGCCCCGGAGGGGAACACTGAAGCTTTCTTT
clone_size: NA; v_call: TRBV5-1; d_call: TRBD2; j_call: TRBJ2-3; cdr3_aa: CASSLVASGSTDTQYF; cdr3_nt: TGCGCCAGCAGCTTGGTGGCTAGCGGAAGCACAGATACGCAGTATTTT
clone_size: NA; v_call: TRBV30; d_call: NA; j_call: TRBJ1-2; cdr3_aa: CAWEGIGFGYTF; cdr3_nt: TGTGCCTGGGAAGGTATAGGGTTTGGCTACACCTTC
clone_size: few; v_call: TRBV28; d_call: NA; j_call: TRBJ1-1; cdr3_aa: CASSLKWARTEAFF; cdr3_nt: TGTGCCAGCAGCCTCAAGTGGGCGAGGACTGAAGCTTTCTTT
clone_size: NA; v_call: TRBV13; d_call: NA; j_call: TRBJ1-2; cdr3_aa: CASSLLRGLDGYTF; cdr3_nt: TGTGCCAGCAGCTTGCTCCGGGGCCTAGATGGCTACACCTTC
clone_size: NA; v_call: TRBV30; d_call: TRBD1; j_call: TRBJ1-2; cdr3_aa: CASPGQGTYGYTF; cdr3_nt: TGTGCCTCCCCGGGACAGGGCACCTATGGCTACACCTTC
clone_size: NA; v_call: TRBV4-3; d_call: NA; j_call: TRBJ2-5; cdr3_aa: CASSQDGRTSWETQYF; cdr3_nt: TGCGCCAGCAGCCAAGATGGGAGAACTAGCTGGGAGACCCAGTACTTC
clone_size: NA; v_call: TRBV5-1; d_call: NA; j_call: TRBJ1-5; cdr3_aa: CASSFTGQGQPQHF; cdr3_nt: TGCGCCAGCAGCTTTACAGGGCAGGGTCAGCCCCAGCATTTT
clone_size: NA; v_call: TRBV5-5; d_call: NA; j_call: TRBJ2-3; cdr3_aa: CASSVPGTSTDTQYF; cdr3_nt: TGTGCCAGCAGCGTGCCCGGGACTAGCACAGATACGCAGTATTTT